Listed here are 29 T cell receptor beta chains from one sample, sequenced in a study of blood T cell repertoires in COVID-19. Some clones are missing from TCRdb's copy, which holds only in-frame ones; the method was immunoSEQ multiplex PCR. The sample shows around 60,000 clones, approximately 84% of them seen only once. Sequenced: peripheral blood. Source of these receptors: a man in his fifties or sixties with COVID-19, enrolled during active disease.

This clone came up once. The rearrangement uses TRBV21-1 and TRBJ2-7; whether TRBD2, the table's D call, matches the DNA was not checked. TRBV21-1 is noted as a pseudogene. The CDR3 loop spans 18 amino acids. As DNA, the CDR3 is TGTGCCAGCAGCAAAGCCTCTAGCGGGGCCCGACCTTCCTACGAGCAGTACTTC. It translates to CASSKASSGARPSYEQYF.

Concerning this clone: At the DNA level, this CDR3 is encoded by other sequences in the same sample as well. The genes are TRBV2 and TRBJ2-3; a possible D gene is TRBD1 (6 bases). The germline V gene has CDR1 SNHLY and CDR2 FYNNEI. V was cut by 4 bases and J by 2 bases, with 13 bases left in between. The CDR3 loop spans 15 amino acids. The DNA for the CDR3 is TGTGCCAGCAGTGGATCGACAGGATCCACAGATACGCAGTATTTT. Amino acid sequence: CASSGSTGSTDTQYF.

The chain recombines TRBV23-1 with TRBJ1-5, with D hard to call. TRBV23-1 has ORF status, its function being uncertain. Deletions cut 5 bases from V and 9 bases from J, with 17 bases between. The CDR3 totals 14 residues. The CDR3 spells CASSVDTSLSPQHF. The CDR3 bases are TGCGCCAGCAGTGTTGACACCAGTTTATCGCCCCAGCATTTT.

This clone occurred once. This chain connects TRBV20-1 to TRBJ1-2, with D possibly TRBD1 on 5 matching bases. This CDR3 has 11 residues. V lost 6 bases and J 3 bases, leaving 8 bases between the germline ends. CDR1 and CDR2 (germline): DFQATT, SNEGSKA (reference sequence). CDR3 protein: CSASRDYGYTF. The CDR3 nucleotides are TGCAGTGCGTCCAGGGACTATGGCTACACCTTC.

V usage is TRBV30 and J usage is TRBJ2-1; D not certain. The V end was cut by 0 bases, the J end by 0 bases, with 9 bases between. The CDR3 contains 15 residues. In germline, CDR1 is GTSNPN, CDR2 SVGIG (reference sequence). The CDR3 nucleotides are TGTGCCTGGAGTGTACGGTCGAGCTCCTACAATGAGCAGTTCTTC. Translated, it gives CAWSVRSSSYNEQFF.

This clone came up once. The rearrangement links TRBV5-4 to TRBJ1-2; D not resolved. V shed 2 bases and J shed 5 bases, with 10 bases lying between them. Germline CDR1 SGHNT, CDR2 YYREEE (reference sequence). The CDR3 sequence is 13 residues long. Here the CDR3 reads CASSLNLVYGYTF. CDR3 coding DNA: TGTGCCAGCAGCTTAAATCTTGTATATGGCTACACCTTC. Using reference TRBV5-4 and TRBJ1-2 for the parts outside the CDR3, the full variable domain is ETGVTQSPTHLIKTRGQQVTLRCSSQSGHNTVSWYQQALGQGPQFIFQYYREEENGRGNFPPRFSGLQFPNYSSELNVNALELDDSALYLCASSLNLVYGYTFGSGTRLTVV.

The chain employs TRBV6-5 and TRBJ2-7, with TRBD2 matching over 10 bases. The ends lost 6 bases at V and 6 bases at J; junction bases unmatched: 11. The CDR3 extends over 15 amino acids. Germline CDR1 reads MNHEY; CDR2 reads SVGAGI. The DNA for the CDR3 is TGTGCCAGCAGCCGACAGAGCGGGAGGGAAATCGAGCAGTACTTC. This encodes CASSRQSGREIEQYF.

The rearrangement uses TRBV2 and TRBJ2-7, with 13 bases lining up with TRBD2. Losses at the gene ends were 7 bases for V and 6 bases for J; bases not matched to a gene: 9. The germline V gene has CDR1 SNHLY and CDR2 FYNNEI. This CDR3 has 15 residues. The CDR3 region is CASTSELAGGPEQYF. The CDR3 DNA is TGTGCCAGCACCAGCGAACTAGCGGGGGGGCCCGAGCAGTACTTC.

The chain links TRBV2 to TRBJ2-1; D is perhaps TRBD2 (5 bases). CDR3 size: 16 residues. Germline CDR1 is SNHLY and CDR2 is FYNNEI. Trimming pared 1 base from V and 1 base from J, leaving 11 bases between. CDR3 sequence (DNA): TGTGCCAGCAGTGAAGACCTAGCAAGGTCCTACAATGAGCAGTTCTTC. Translation: CASSEDLARSYNEQFF.

J is TRBJ1-1 and V is TRBV5-1, with 11 bases fitting TRBD1. The V gene's germline CDR1 is SGHRS and CDR2 YFSETQ. Germline trimming cut 3 bases from V and 6 bases from J; bases unmatched to any gene: 7. The CDR3 covers 15 residues. The CDR3 protein is CASSWGQGEEAEAFF. CDR3 DNA: TGCGCCAGCAGCTGGGGACAGGGGGAGGAGGCTGAAGCTTTCTTT.

The chain carries TRBV5-1 and TRBJ1-1; possibly TRBD1 for D (5 bases). Deletions cut 6 bases from V and 5 bases from J, with 14 bases between. The CDR3 sequence is 13 residues long. Germline lookup yields CDR1 SGHRS and CDR2 YFSETQ. The CDR3 bases are TGCGCCAGCACCCTAGAAGGGGAAACTGAAGCTTTCTTT. It codes for CASTLEGETEAFF.

V is TRBV6-1 and J is TRBJ2-1; 9 bases are a match to TRBD1. Germline loops: CDR1 MNHNS, CDR2 SASEGT. CDR3 length equals 17 residues. V shed 4 bases, J shed 3 bases, and the junction held 10 bases outside the gene matches. The DNA for the CDR3 is TGTGCCAGCAGTGGAGAACGACAGGGGGAATACTACAATGAGCAGTTCTTC. This encodes CASSGERQGEYYNEQFF.

The chain recombines TRBV11-2 with TRBJ1-3; 7 bases line up with TRBD1. Germline-derived CDR1 and CDR2 are SGHAT and FQNNGV. CDR3 length equals 15 residues. V dropped 5 bases and J dropped 0; count of bases not matched to a gene: 4. The CDR3 coding sequence is TGTGCCAGCAGCGCGGACAGGACCTCTGGAAACACCATATATTTT. Translating gives CASSADRTSGNTIYF.

This rearrangement joins TRBV19 to TRBJ1-5, with D hard to call. V gave up 3 bases and J gave up 4 bases, with 7 bases separating them. This CDR3 is 13 amino acids long. The germline gives CDR1 LNHDA, CDR2 SQIVND (reference sequence). CDR3 in amino acids: CASSISSNQPQHF. The DNA of the CDR3 is TGTGCCAGTAGTATTTCGAGTAATCAGCCCCAGCATTTT.

This clone has a single count. The chain joins TRBV18 to TRBJ1-1, with D perhaps TRBD1 (6 bases). V lost 5 bases and J lost 1, with 11 bases in between. This CDR3 contains 14 residues. Germline V lookup: CDR1 KGHSH, CDR2 LQKENI. In DNA form, the CDR3 reads TGTGCCAGCTCAACGACGACAGGGAACACTGAAGCTTTCTTT. This gives the protein CASSTTTGNTEAFF.

This clone has a handful of counts. The chain couples TRBV6-4 to TRBJ1-6; perhaps TRBD1 as D (6 bases). The CDR3 totals 15 residues. CDR1 MRHNA and CDR2 SNTAGT come from the germline V gene. V gave up 4 bases and J gave up 7 bases, with 14 bases separating them. CDR3 loop: CASSVAKGDNSPLHF. CDR3 sequence (DNA): TGTGCCAGCAGTGTCGCAAAGGGGGACAATTCACCCCTCCACTTT.

CDR3 bases: TGTGCCAGCAGCCCGTCCCACGGCGGCGGGGGCGGGGAGCTGTTTTTT. It yields the protein CASSPSHGGGGGELFF. This sequence joins TRBV7-6 and TRBJ2-2; 7 nucleotides match TRBD2. The CDR3 loop spans 16 amino acids. In germline, CDR1 is SGHVS, CDR2 FNYEAQ. V shed 5 bases and J 7 bases; nucleotides not matched to a gene: 13. The entire variable domain, with the rest obtained from reference TRBV7-6 and TRBJ2-2, is as follows: GAGVSQSPRYKVTKRGQDVALRCDPISGHVSLYWYRQALGQGPEFLTYFNYEAQQDKSGLPNDRFSAERPEGSISTLTIQRTEQRDSAMYRCASSPSHGGGGGELFFGEGSRLTVL.

CDR3 nucleotides: TGTGCCACCCCTCTAGCGGAACAAGAGACCCAGTACTTC. Encoded protein: CATPLAEQETQYF. The chain has TRBV24-1 and TRBJ2-5, with 7 bases aligning to TRBD2. With 9 bases clipped from V and 2 bases from J, the junction kept 5 bases outside the gene matches. The germline gives CDR1 KGHDR, CDR2 SFDVKD. The CDR3 totals 13 residues.

The chain links TRBV19 to TRBJ2-5, with D perhaps TRBD1 (5 bases). The CDR3 extends over 20 amino acids. The germline V gene encodes CDR1 LNHDA and CDR2 SQIVND (reference sequence). Between the trimmed V and J ends, which lost 5 bases and 5 bases, there was a span of 33 bases. CDR3 sequence: CASSRLRPQGALGVMETQYF. Written as DNA, the CDR3 is TGTGCCAGTAGTCGCTTGCGTCCTCAGGGTGCGTTAGGCGTTATGGAGACCCAGTACTTC.

J is TRBJ2-2 and V is TRBV28; TRBD1 matches 7 bases. This CDR3 comprises 15 residues. Germline lookup yields CDR1 MDHEN and CDR2 SYDVKM. Trimming at V came to 3 bases and at J to 5 bases, leaving 6 bases not matched to a gene. The CDR3 spells CASSLGTESTGELFF. DNA for the CDR3: TGTGCCAGCAGTTTGGGGACAGAATCGACCGGGGAGCTGTTTTTT.

The chain combines TRBV5-1 with TRBJ1-5; D ambiguous. V was trimmed by 5 bases and J by 7 bases, leaving 7 bases between them. The CDR3 runs to 11 residues. Germline assignment: CDR1 SGHRS and CDR2 YFSETQ. The CDR3 DNA is TGCGCCAGCAGGGGGAGGCAGCCCCAGCATTTT. Residues: CASRGRQPQHF.

V is TRBV6-6 and J is TRBJ2-3, with no clear D. V lost 9 bases and J lost 0, with 10 bases in between. Germline assignment: CDR1 MNHNY and CDR2 SVGAGI (reference sequence). This CDR3 comprises 13 residues. This CDR3 reads CASWAISTDTQYF. CDR3 DNA sequence: TGTGCCAGTTGGGCTATTAGCACAGATACGCAGTATTTT.

The CDR3 loop is CASSVGNRGGGNTIYF. CDR3 nucleotide sequence: TGTGCCAGCAGCGTAGGAAACAGGGGCGGGGGAAACACCATATATTTT. The rearrangement joins TRBV9 to TRBJ1-3; 7 bases line up with TRBD1. Per the germline V gene, CDR1 is SGDLS and CDR2 is YYNGEE. This CDR3 region has 16 residues. V gave up 0 bases and J gave up 4 bases; unmatched junction bases: 7.

The gene calls are TRBV7-3 and TRBJ2-4; 8 nucleotides line up with TRBD1. Germline assignment: CDR1 SGHTA and CDR2 FQGTGA. The CDR3 length is 17 residues. J gave up 3 bases and V 3 bases, and 10 bases lay outside the gene matches. DNA for the CDR3: TGTGCCAGCAGCTTTTCGGCAACGACAGGGGACAAAAACATTCAGTACTTC. It translates to CASSFSATTGDKNIQYF.

This clone has only a few counts. The CDR3 DNA is TGCAGCGTTGATAACCCCGCGGAAACAAGCTCCTACAATGAGCAGTTCTTC. Its protein is CSVDNPAETSSYNEQFF. The genes are TRBV29-1 and TRBJ2-1, with D unresolved. CDR3 length: 17 amino acids. V lost 3 bases and J 0 bases, leaving 18 bases between the germline ends. The germline CDR1 and CDR2 sequences are SQVTM and ANQGSEA.

J is TRBJ1-2 and V is TRBV28, with TRBD1 matching 9 bases. Germline lookup yields CDR1 MDHEN and CDR2 SYDVKM. This CDR3 region has 16 residues. After removal of 5 bases from V and 5 bases from J, the junction contained 12 bases not matched to a gene. The CDR3 sequence: CASSPTGTGFYYGYTF. CDR3 bases: TGTGCCAGCAGTCCAACCGGGACAGGGTTTTATTATGGCTACACCTTC.

The chain is built from TRBV21-1 and TRBJ2-1; the tabulated D call, TRBD2, remains unverified against the DNA. TRBV21-1 counts as a pseudogene. The CDR3 loop spans 17 amino acids. The CDR3: CASSTIGLAGYRDEQFF. The CDR3 DNA is TGTGCCAGCAGCACCATTGGACTAGCGGGGTACCGGGATGAGCAGTTCTTC.

The rearrangement links TRBV7-2 to TRBJ2-3, with D maybe TRBD2 (6 bases). The CDR3 totals 15 residues. Germline values: CDR1 SGHTA, CDR2 FQGNSA. The V gene lost 5 bases and the J gene lost 4 bases, with 16 bases spanning the gap. The CDR3 sequence is CASSRDSQPPDTQYF. DNA of the CDR3: TGTGCCAGCAGCAGGGACTCGCAACCACCAGATACGCAGTATTTT.

The chain links TRBV2 to TRBJ1-5; D is unresolved. The CDR3 has 13 residues. V gave up 6 bases and J gave up 5 bases, with 11 bases separating them. Germline V gene data show CDR1 as SNHLY and CDR2 as FYNNEI. This chain's CDR3 is CASSGANYQPQHF. The CDR3, as DNA: TGTGCCAGCAGCGGAGCCAACTATCAGCCCCAGCATTTT.